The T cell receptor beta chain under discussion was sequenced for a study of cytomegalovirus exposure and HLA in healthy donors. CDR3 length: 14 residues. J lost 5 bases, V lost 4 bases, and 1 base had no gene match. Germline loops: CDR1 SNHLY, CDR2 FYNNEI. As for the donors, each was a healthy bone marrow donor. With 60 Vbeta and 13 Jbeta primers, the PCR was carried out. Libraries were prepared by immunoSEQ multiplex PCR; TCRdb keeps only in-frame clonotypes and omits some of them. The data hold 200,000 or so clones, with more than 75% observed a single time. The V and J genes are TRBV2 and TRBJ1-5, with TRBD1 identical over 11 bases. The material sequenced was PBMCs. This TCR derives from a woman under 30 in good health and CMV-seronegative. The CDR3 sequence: CASSGTGGDQPQHF. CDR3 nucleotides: TGTGCCAGCAGTGGGACAGGGGGCGATCAGCCCCAGCATTTT.